The rows below give T cell receptor beta chains drawn from one sample of a study of cytomegalovirus exposure and HLA in healthy donors. TCRdb keeps only in-frame clones here, not all; method: immunoSEQ multiplex PCR. The listing records around 150,000 clones. Sequences were obtained from PBMCs. These receptors were taken from a woman aged 55-69 years in good health and CMV-seronegative. CDR3s include the opening cysteine and the closing phenylalanine or tryptophan.

j_call: TRBJ2-5; v_call: TRBV27; cdr3_aa: CASSWDRGAETQYF
j_call: TRBJ2-7; v_call: TRBV11-2; cdr3_aa: CASSYLAGASTGYEQYF
j_call: TRBJ1-4; v_call: TRBV6-6; cdr3_aa: CASCRTLAGDEKLFF
j_call: TRBJ1-2; v_call: TRBV5-1; cdr3_aa: CASSSRTGNYGYTF
j_call: TRBJ2-1; v_call: TRBV25-1; cdr3_aa: CASSRGRGHEQFF
j_call: TRBJ1-1; v_call: TRBV6-1; cdr3_aa: CASSDFPGQGFTEAFF
j_call: TRBJ2-4; v_call: TRBV13; cdr3_aa: CASRSDRGGDAKNIQYF
j_call: TRBJ2-1; v_call: TRBV7-3; cdr3_aa: CASSLLPTSGPSSYNEQFF
j_call: TRBJ2-1; v_call: TRBV4-2; cdr3_aa: CASSQDLTSRTHGSYNEQFF
j_call: TRBJ2-7; v_call: TRBV19; cdr3_aa: CASRHRDHFDEQYF
j_call: TRBJ1-5; v_call: TRBV2; cdr3_aa: CASSRQGSNQPQHF
j_call: TRBJ2-7; v_call: TRBV19; cdr3_aa: CASSMWLAGGYEQYF
j_call: TRBJ2-7; v_call: TRBV5-6; cdr3_aa: CASSLVRRTYEQYF
j_call: TRBJ1-1; v_call: TRBV10-2; cdr3_aa: CASDRDKGGDTEAFF
j_call: TRBJ2-7; v_call: TRBV2; cdr3_aa: CASIQRLAAYEQYF
j_call: TRBJ2-1; v_call: TRBV14; cdr3_aa: CASSQFRAGGGNEQFF
j_call: TRBJ1-1; v_call: TRBV7-9; cdr3_aa: CASSPRGMNTEAFF
j_call: TRBJ1-2; v_call: TRBV19; cdr3_aa: CASSISRDTEMEFDNYGYTF
j_call: TRBJ2-7; v_call: TRBV5-4; cdr3_aa: CASSLATGTGLYEQYF
j_call: TRBJ2-7; v_call: TRBV19; cdr3_aa: CASRVAGVDEQYF
j_call: TRBJ1-5; v_call: TRBV7-8; cdr3_aa: CASSPTGGGGQPQHF
j_call: TRBJ2-7; v_call: TRBV11-2; cdr3_aa: CASSPERNSEQYF